The 5 T cell receptor beta chains below all came from one sample that was sequenced in a study of identical twins. TCRdb recomputed calls from the 5' RACE reads with MiXCR, one row per CDR3 protein. The sample includes about 730,000 distinct CDR3 sequences, 21% of them seen just once. The same data also contributed to another study, on T cells expressing NK-cell markers.

The sequencing sample was made of PBMCs. The receptors shown here come from a woman aged 18-29 years in good health.

V and J are TRBV12-3 or TRBV12-4 and TRBJ2-1; perhaps TRBD1 as D (5 bases). The CDR3 runs 12 residues. V lost 6 bases, J lost 12 bases, and 15 bases lay in between. Here the CDR3 reads CASSLGPVGQFF. The CDR3 nucleotides are TGTGCCAGCAGCCTGGGGCCCGTGGGGCAGTTCTTC.

This clonotype was found a few times. The V and J genes are TRBV24-1 and TRBJ2-1; D might be TRBD2 (6 bases). The V end lost 4 bases, the J end lost 10 bases, and 13 bases lay between the germline ends. Germline CDR1 KGHDR, CDR2 SFDVKD. The length of the CDR3 is 13 residues. The CDR3 is CATSETGSREQFF. CDR3 in DNA: TGTGCCACCAGTGAAACCGGGAGTCGCGAGCAGTTCTTC.

This sequence joins TRBV20-1 and TRBJ2-7; 7 positions agree with TRBD2. From germline, CDR1 is DFQATT and CDR2 SNEGSKA (reference sequence). The CDR3 sequence is 13 residues long. The ends lost 6 bases at V and 3 bases at J; junction bases unmatched: 8. The CDR3 loop is CSAREGPIYEQYF. The CDR3 nucleotides read TGCAGTGCCAGGGAGGGACCGATCTACGAGCAGTACTTC.

The chain uses TRBV6-5 and TRBJ1-1, with a weak D call TRBD1 (6 bases). V lost 0 bases and J 7 bases, leaving 21 bases between the germline ends. Germline V lookup: CDR1 MNHEY, CDR2 SVGAGI. This CDR3 has 17 amino acids. The CDR3 bases are TGTGCCAGCAGTTACTCGGGGGAGTGGGGGCCGAGGATTGAAGCTTTCTTT. It encodes CASSYSGEWGPRIEAFF.

This clonotype showed up just once. The V gene is TRBV5-1, the J gene TRBJ2-1, with 7 bases that match TRBD2. The CDR3 totals 15 residues. Germline trimming cut 1 base from V and 3 bases from J; bases unmatched to any gene: 4. The germline V gene has CDR1 SGHRS and CDR2 YFSETQ. CDR3 in DNA: TGCGCCAGCAGCTTGAGCGGGGAGGACTACAATGAGCAGTTCTTC. This encodes CASSLSGEDYNEQFF. The full variable domain, completed using reference TRBV5-1 and TRBJ2-1, is KAGVTQTPRYLIKTRGQQVTLSCSPISGHRSVSWYQQTPGQGLQFLFEYFSETQRNKGNFPGRFSGRQFSNSRSEMNVSTLELGDSALYLCASSLSGEDYNEQFFGPGTRLTVL.